The T cell receptor (beta chain) described here comes from a study of human T cells and chemical hapten exposure. This clonotype was detected many times. The antigen remains unidentified. Unique molecular identifiers were affixed to discrete cDNA molecules within the library. Study processing details: Sample TCR counts, which ranged from about 23,224 to 750,000, had a median of approximately 95,000. TCRdb recomputed calls from the RACE reads with MiXCR, one row per CDR3 protein. TCRdb assigned the V and J calls; the authors' analysis was not used. The table records some 50,000 distinct CDR3 sequences, roughly 4.2% of them present only once. Study-wide results and limits: Following DPC sensitization, TCRs present above 1 in 1000 frequency showed no change.

The sample's time point: healthy volunteer bleed at 2 weeks. Unfractionated whole blood was the source from which total RNA was extracted. Germline V gives CDR1 DFQATT, CDR2 SNEGSKA (reference sequence). The CDR3 contains 16 residues. The J segment lost 9 bases and the V segment lost 2 bases, leaving 16 bases of the junction unmatched. The chain recombines TRBV20-1 with TRBJ2-1; 7 bases map to TRBD2. This TCR was sampled from a human donor in good health. Some clones in this sample may be carry-over from other donors' samples. Material: whole blood. The CDR3 is CSARIGGGLKWSEQFF. CDR3 bases: TGCAGTGCTAGAATCGGCGGGGGACTCAAATGGAGTGAGCAGTTCTTC.